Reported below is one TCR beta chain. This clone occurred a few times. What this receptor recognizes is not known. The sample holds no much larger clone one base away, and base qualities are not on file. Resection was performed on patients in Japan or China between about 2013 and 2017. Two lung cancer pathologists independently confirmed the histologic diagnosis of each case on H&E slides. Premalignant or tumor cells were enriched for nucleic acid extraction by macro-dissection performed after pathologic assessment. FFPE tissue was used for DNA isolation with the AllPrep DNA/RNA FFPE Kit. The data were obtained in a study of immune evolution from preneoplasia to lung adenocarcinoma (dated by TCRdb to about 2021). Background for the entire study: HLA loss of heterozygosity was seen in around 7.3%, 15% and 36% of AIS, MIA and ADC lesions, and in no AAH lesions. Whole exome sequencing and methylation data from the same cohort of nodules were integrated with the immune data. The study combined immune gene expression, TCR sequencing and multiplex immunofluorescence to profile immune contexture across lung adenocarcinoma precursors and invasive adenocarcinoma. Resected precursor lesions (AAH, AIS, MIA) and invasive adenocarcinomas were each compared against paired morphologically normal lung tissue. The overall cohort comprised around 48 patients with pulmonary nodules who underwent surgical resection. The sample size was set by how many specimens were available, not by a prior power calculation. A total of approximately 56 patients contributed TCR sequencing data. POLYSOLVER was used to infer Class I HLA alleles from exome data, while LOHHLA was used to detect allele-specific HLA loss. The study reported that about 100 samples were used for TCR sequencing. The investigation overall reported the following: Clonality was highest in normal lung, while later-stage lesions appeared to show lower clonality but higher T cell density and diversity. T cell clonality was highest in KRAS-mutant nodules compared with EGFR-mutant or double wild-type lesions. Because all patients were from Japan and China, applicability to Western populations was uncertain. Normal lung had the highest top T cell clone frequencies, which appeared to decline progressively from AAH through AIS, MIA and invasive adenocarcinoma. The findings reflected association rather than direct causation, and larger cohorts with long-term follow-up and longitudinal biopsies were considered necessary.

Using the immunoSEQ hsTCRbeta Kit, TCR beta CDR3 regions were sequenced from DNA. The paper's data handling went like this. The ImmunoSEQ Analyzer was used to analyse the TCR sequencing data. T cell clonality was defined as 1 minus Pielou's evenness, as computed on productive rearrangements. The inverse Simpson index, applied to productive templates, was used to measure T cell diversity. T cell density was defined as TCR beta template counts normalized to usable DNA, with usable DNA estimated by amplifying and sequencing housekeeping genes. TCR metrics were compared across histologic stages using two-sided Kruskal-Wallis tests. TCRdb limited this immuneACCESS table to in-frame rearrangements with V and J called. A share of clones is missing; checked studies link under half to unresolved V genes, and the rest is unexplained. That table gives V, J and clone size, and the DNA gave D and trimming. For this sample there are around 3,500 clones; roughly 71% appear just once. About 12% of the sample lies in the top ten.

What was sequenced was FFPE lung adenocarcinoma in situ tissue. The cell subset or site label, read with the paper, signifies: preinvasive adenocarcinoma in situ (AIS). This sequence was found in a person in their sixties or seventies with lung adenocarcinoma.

DNA sequence: TGTGCCAGCAGCCCCCGACAGGGAGTCCACAATGAGCAGTTCTTC. It translates to CASSPRQGVHNEQFF. The rearranged chain carries TRBV7-6 and TRBJ2-1, and 7 junction bases match TRBD1. CDR1 SGHVS and CDR2 FNYEAQ were looked up in the germline V gene. The CDR3, cysteine through phenylalanine, is 15 amino acids long. Solely the CDR3 DNA is kept, with 45 bases framed from the first base. V has 5 bases trimmed and J has 5 bases trimmed; junction bases matching no gene number 9.